The 8 T cell receptor beta chains given below trace back to one sample, sequenced in a study of preoperative IRX-2 immunotherapy in early breast cancer. This sample's treatment: preoperative locoregional IRX-2 cytokine immunotherapy. The protocol was immunoSEQ multiplex PCR, while the TCRdb copy is restricted to in-frame clones and leaves out a portion. This table holds under 25,000 clones, just under 85% found once. The sequences come from lymph node tissue, collected after IRX-2 immunotherapy. The origin of the receptors is a human donor with breast cancer.

CDR3 amino acids: CASSLARANNEQFF. Written as DNA, the CDR3 is TGTGCCAGCAGCTTAGCCAGGGCCAACAATGAGCAGTTCTTC. The chain is built from TRBV11-1 and TRBJ2-1, with a tentative D call TRBD1 (5 bases). Trimming took off 0 bases at V and 5 bases at J, with 8 bases between the two ends. The CDR3 runs 14 residues. CDR1 is SGHAT, CDR2 FQDESV, per germline (reference sequence).

The chain uses TRBV6-8 and TRBJ1-5, with D tentatively TRBD1 (6 bases). Between the trimmed V and J ends, which lost 5 bases and 7 bases, there was a span of 15 bases. The CDR3 contains 14 residues. Germline assignment: CDR1 MNHGY and CDR2 SAAAGT. This CDR3 reads CASSGGGPGQPQHF. The CDR3 nucleotides are TGTGCCAGCAGTGGGGGGGGGCCAGGGCAGCCCCAGCATTTT.

This clone was seen more than once but under ten times. This chain joins TRBV15 and TRBJ2-2, with D perhaps matching TRBD1 (5 bases). Between the trimmed V and J ends, which lost 0 bases and 0 bases, there was a span of 5 bases. The CDR3 runs 15 residues. Germline loops: CDR1 LNHNV, CDR2 YYDKDF (reference sequence). CDR3 sequence (DNA): TGTGCCACCAGCAGAGAGACAGCGAACACCGGGGAGCTGTTTTTT. This sequence encodes CATSRETANTGELFF.

The V call is TRBV28, the J call TRBJ2-7; TRBD1 aligns across 8 bases. The junction had 7 bases not matched to a gene; V was cut back by 6 bases and J by 3 bases. The CDR3 is 14 amino acids. In germline, CDR1 is MDHEN, CDR2 SYDVKM. CDR3: CASSLRGLGYEQYF. CDR3 DNA: TGTGCCAGCAGCCTCAGGGGGCTTGGCTACGAGCAGTACTTC.

The CDR3 DNA is TGTGCCATCAGTGAGTCCGGGGCTTACGAGCAGTACTTC. This gives the protein CAISESGAYEQYF. This chain links TRBV10-3 with TRBJ2-7, with D tentatively TRBD1 or TRBD2 (5 bases each). Deletions cut 0 bases from V and 4 bases from J, with 7 bases between. CDR3 size: 13 residues. CDR1 ENHRY and CDR2 SYGVKD come from the germline V gene.

This chain connects TRBV10-1 to TRBJ1-1, with 11 bases aligning to TRBD1. The CDR3 loop spans 17 amino acids. V shed 5 bases and J 1 base; nucleotides not matched to a gene: 9. Germline-derived CDR1 and CDR2 are WNHNN and SYGVQD (reference sequence). CDR3 region: CASSRSGTGGKNTEAFF. In nucleotides, the CDR3 is TGCGCCAGCAGTCGATCCGGGACAGGGGGAAAGAACACTGAAGCTTTCTTT.

This chain uses TRBV6-8 with TRBJ1-1, with a weak D call TRBD1 (6 bases). The CDR3 covers 14 residues. Trimming removed 2 bases at V and 3 bases at J, with 10 bases between. Germline V lookup: CDR1 MNHGY, CDR2 SAAAGT. The CDR3 bases are TGTGCCAGCAGTTACGAAGGGGGATACACTGAAGCTTTCTTT. Translated: CASSYEGGYTEAFF.

This clone has just one count. V usage is TRBV28 and J usage is TRBJ2-1, with 9 bases fitting TRBD2. Germline V gene lookup returns CDR1 MDHEN and CDR2 SYDVKM. Trimming removed 10 bases from V and 4 bases from J; junction bases left unmatched: 11. This CDR3 contains 15 residues. The CDR3 loop is CATSAGGLIYNEQFF. DNA of the CDR3: TGTGCCACCTCGGCGGGAGGGCTAATTTACAATGAGCAGTTCTTC. The variable domain in full, completed from reference TRBV28 and TRBJ2-1, reads DVKVTQSSRYLVKRTGEKVFLECVQDMDHENMFWYRQDPGLGLRLIYFSYDVKMKEKGDIPEGYSVSREKKERFSLILESASTNQTSMYLCATSAGGLIYNEQFFGPGTRLTVL.